This T cell receptor (beta chain) was sequenced in a study of PD-L1 blockade in urothelial cancer. Time point of the sample: peripheral blood 6 weeks after treatment start. Produced via immunoSEQ multiplex PCR; TCRdb's table is partial and in-frame only. The data hold roughly 120,000 clones, with around 89% observed a single time. CDR3 length equals 13 residues. The J segment lost 7 bases and the V segment lost 7 bases, leaving 7 bases of the junction unmatched. The germline CDR1 and CDR2 sequences are WNHNN and SYGVQD (reference sequence). The receptor's source is a man in his 60s with urothelial cancer. This material consisted of PBMCs, taken around atezolizumab (anti-PD-L1) treatment. The V call is TRBV10-1, the J call TRBJ2-1; TRBD2 agrees at 7 bases. CDR3 in DNA: TGCGCCAGCACCGAACCGGGAGGTAATGAGCAGTTCTTC. It specifies CASTEPGGNEQFF.